A few counts support the clone carrying this T cell receptor (beta chain). Its specificity is unknown. Alongside a J-beta primer mix, a sample-barcoded 5' primer served in a second PCR lasting roughly 7 to 11 cycles. Tags on each cDNA molecule came from a template-switch adaptor with 12 random nucleotides. From the 5' RACE reads, TCRdb called clonotypes with MiXCR, one entry per CDR3 protein. The table shows roughly 680,000 distinct CDR3 sequences, with around 49% occurring only once. These data originate in a study of blood T cells in healthy people across ages. Broader study findings: The recorded TCR beta diversity per million T cells decreased in a roughly linear manner with age.

In each sample, at least 6.5 million PBMCs were isolated. This CDR3 is 12 amino acids long. The V gene's germline CDR1 is SGHDT and CDR2 YYEEEE. V was cut by 3 bases and J by 7 bases, with 11 bases left in between. The clonotype comes from an older woman in good health. The V call is TRBV5-6, the J call TRBJ2-7; D could derive from TRBD1 or TRBD2 (5 bases each). The sequencing sample was made of blood. The CDR3 nucleotides are TGTGCCAGCAGCTGGGGGTCCAATGAGCAGTACTTC. Encoded protein: CASSWGSNEQYF.